This is a list of T cell receptor beta chains from one sample in a study of breast tumors, draining lymph nodes, adjacent tissues. TCRdb used MiXCR to reprocess the multiplex PCR reads, holding one entry per CDR3 protein. The sample records over 100,000 distinct CDR3 sequences, approximately 20% being singletons. The sequencing input was axillary lymph node tissue. The receptors stem from a female donor with breast cancer. Some clones in this sample may be carry-over from other donors' samples. CDR3s include the opening cysteine and the closing phenylalanine or tryptophan. A D gene is named only where the DNA matches it firmly. Size tells how often a clone was seen (once, few, many) or the class of an expanded clone, and some rows leave it out.

V gene,clone size,D gene,J gene,CDR3 DNA,CDR3 protein
TRBV10-1,many,TRBD2,TRBJ2-3,TGCGCCAGCGCCAGACTAGCGGGAGGAGATACGCAGTATTTT,CASARLAGGDTQYF
TRBV2,few,TRBD2,TRBJ2-4,TGTGCCAGTACTAGCGGGAGTGTGGGTGACATTCAGTACTTC,CASTSGSVGDIQYF
TRBV29-1,many,TRBD1,TRBJ2-3,TGCAGCGTTTCGGGGGACAGGGGTACAGATACGCAGTATTTT,CSVSGDRGTDTQYF
TRBV12-3/TRBV12-4,many,-,TRBJ2-3,TGTGCCAGCAGTTGGGGGGGGGGCCTAAGCACAGATACGCAGTATTTT,CASSWGGGLSTDTQYF
TRBV30,many,TRBD2,TRBJ2-1,TGTGCCTGGAGTGTACGGGAGCGGGATTGGAATGAGCAGTTCTTC,CAWSVRERDWNEQFF
TRBV28,-,-,TRBJ2-7,TGTGCCGGCAGTATCGCCGGGGTAGCCTACGAGCAGTACTTC,CAGSIAGVAYEQYF
TRBV5-4,once,TRBD1,TRBJ2-4,TGTGCCAGCAGCTACGACAGGGCCCTAGCCAAAAACATTCAGTACTTC,CASSYDRALAKNIQYF
TRBV11-2,many,-,TRBJ2-1,TGTGCCAGCAGCCCGAACCGACTAGGAGTCCACAATGAGCAGTTCTTC,CASSPNRLGVHNEQFF
TRBV20-1,many,TRBD2,TRBJ2-1,TGCAGTGCTAAGAAACCTCCTAGCGGGGGTTCCTACAATGAGCAGTTCTTC,CSAKKPPSGGSYNEQFF
TRBV20-1,many,-,TRBJ1-2,TGCAGTGCTAGCTCAGCATTGGACTATGGCTACACCTTC,CSASSALDYGYTF
TRBV20-1,many,-,TRBJ2-7,TGCAGTGCTAGTTTGGGGACTGCATCCTCCTACGAGCAGTACTTC,CSASLGTASSYEQYF
TRBV10-2,-,-,TRBJ1-1,TGCGCCAGCAGTGATATGGCGAACACTGAAGCTTTCTTT,CASSDMANTEAFF
TRBV28,few,TRBD1,TRBJ2-7,TGTGCCAGCAGTTCAACAGGGGGCTCCCTTTTCGAGCAGTACTTC,CASSSTGGSLFEQYF
TRBV29-1,-,TRBD2,TRBJ2-7,TGCGGCGTTGACGCGGGAGGGCGCCAGCAGTACTTC,CGVDAGGRQQYF
TRBV5-1,many,TRBD2,TRBJ2-1,TGCGCCAGCAGCTCAGGACTAGCGGGTTTTAATGAGCAGTTCTTC,CASSSGLAGFNEQFF
TRBV30,many,-,TRBJ1-5,TGTGCCTGGAGTTTCTACCGGACCAATCAGCCCCAGCATTTT,CAWSFYRTNQPQHF
TRBV3-1,many,-,TRBJ1-2,TGTGCCAGCAGCCTACGCGGGGATTTGGGTGGCTACACCTTC,CASSLRGDLGGYTF
TRBV7-3,many,-,TRBJ2-2,TGTGCCAGCAGCTTAACCCAGTCGGGCACCGGGGAGCTGTTTTTT,CASSLTQSGTGELFF
TRBV11-2,-,TRBD2,TRBJ2-1,TGCGCCAGCAGCTTAGATAGAGGCGGGGGGACTGAGCAGTTCTTC,CASSLDRGGGTEQFF
TRBV20-1,many,-,TRBJ2-1,TGCAGTGCTAGCAGATCAGACAATGAGCAGTTCTTC,CSASRSDNEQFF
TRBV6-6,many,TRBD1,TRBJ2-1,TGTGCCAGCAGTTACCAAGGACAGGGGGTAGACAATGAGCAGTTCTTC,CASSYQGQGVDNEQFF
TRBV27,many,TRBD1,TRBJ2-1,TGTGCCAGCACCAGGGACAGGGATCGCAATGAGCAGTTCTTC,CASTRDRDRNEQFF
TRBV29-1,many,-,TRBJ2-7,TGCAGCGTTGCCCCTGAGGGGGGTGTGTACGAGCAGTACTTC,CSVAPEGGVYEQYF
TRBV6-1,-,-,TRBJ2-7,TGTGCCAGCAGTGCTCTCAGGGCTTCCTACGAGCAGTACTTC,CASSALRASYEQYF
TRBV12-3/TRBV12-4,many,-,TRBJ2-1,TGTGCCAGCAGTTTCGTCGGTAGGGGATACAATGAGCAGTTCTTC,CASSFVGRGYNEQFF
TRBV20-1,many,TRBD2,TRBJ2-7,TGCAGTGCTAGGACTAGCGGGCTAACCGAGCAGTACTTC,CSARTSGLTEQYF
TRBV19,many,-,TRBJ2-2,TGTGCCAGTAGTATGGAAAGGGGGTACACCGGGGAGCTGTTTTTT,CASSMERGYTGELFF
TRBV2,many,TRBD2,TRBJ2-5,TGTGCCAGCAGTCGACTAGCGGGAGGGCAAGAGACCCAGTACTTC,CASSRLAGGQETQYF
TRBV6-1,many,TRBD2,TRBJ2-7,TGTGCCAGCAGTGAAGCGCGGACTAGCGGGAGCGACGAGCAGTACTTC,CASSEARTSGSDEQYF
TRBV5-8,many,TRBD1,TRBJ1-2,TGTGCCAGCAGCTTCCGTCCAGGGGGATTGGGCTACACCTTC,CASSFRPGGLGYTF
TRBV7-2,many,TRBD2,TRBJ2-1,TGTGCCAGCAGCTCGACTAGCGGGGTATACAATGAGCAGTTCTTC,CASSSTSGVYNEQFF
TRBV7-9,many,-,TRBJ2-7,TGTGCCAGCAGCCCATCCGGGTCACGGGGCGAGCAGTACTTC,CASSPSGSRGEQYF
TRBV28,-,-,TRBJ2-5,TGTGCCAGCAGTCTCGCTCCGAGGACCCAGTACTTC,CASSLAPRTQYF
TRBV7-2,many,-,TRBJ2-2,TGTGCCAGCAGTTTGGGACCGCCTAAGGTCGGGGAGCTGTTTTTT,CASSLGPPKVGELFF
TRBV7-2,few,-,TRBJ2-4,TGTGCCAGCAGCTTACAGGGTGCCAAAAACATTCAGTACTTC,CASSLQGAKNIQYF
TRBV4-3,many,TRBD2,TRBJ2-1,TGCGCCAGCAGCCATAGCGGGATATGGAATGAGCAGTTCTTC,CASSHSGIWNEQFF
TRBV9,many,-,TRBJ2-2,TGTGCCAGCAGCGGTGCCACAGGAGAGAACACCGGGGAGCTGTTTTTT,CASSGATGENTGELFF
TRBV12-3/TRBV12-4,many,TRBD2,TRBJ2-7,TGTGCCAGCAGTTCCCCCACTAGCGGGGACTACGAGCAGTACTTC,CASSSPTSGDYEQYF
TRBV25-1,-,-,TRBJ1-2,TGTGCCAGCAGTGAAACCCGGGTTGGCTACACCTTC,CASSETRVGYTF
TRBV5-1,few,TRBD1,TRBJ2-1,TGCGCCAGCAGCCAAAGCCCGGACAGGGACGGTGAGCGGTTCTTC,CASSQSPDRDGERFF
TRBV4-1,many,TRBD2,TRBJ2-1,TGCGCCAGCAGCCAGGACCATCGGACTAGCGGGAGTGTCCATGAGCAGTTCTTC,CASSQDHRTSGSVHEQFF
TRBV16,-,TRBD1,TRBJ2-1,TGTGCCAGCAGCCGGGGACAGGGAAGCTCCTACGATGAGCAGTTCTTC,CASSRGQGSSYDEQFF
TRBV9,many,TRBD2,TRBJ2-3,TGTGCCAGCAGCGTAGCCGGGACTAGCGGGAGGGCTAGCACAGATACGCAGTATTTT,CASSVAGTSGRASTDTQYF
TRBV18,-,-,TRBJ2-5,TGTGCCAGCTCACCAAGAGGGGACCAAGGGACCCAGTACTTC,CASSPRGDQGTQYF
TRBV25-1,once,-,TRBJ2-7,TGTGCCAGCAGTGACTACAGGGGGGGGACCTACGAGCAGTACTTC,CASSDYRGGTYEQYF
TRBV29-1,many,-,TRBJ2-3,TGCAGCGCCCGTTGGGGGGTGCCGCAGTATTTT,CSARWGVPQYF
TRBV11-3,few,-,TRBJ2-2,TGTGCCAGCAGCTTAGGTACAGTGAACACCGGGGAGCTGTTTTTT,CASSLGTVNTGELFF
TRBV20-1,many,-,TRBJ2-3,TGCAGTGCTTACTCACAGGGTGGGACAGATACGCAGTATTTT,CSAYSQGGTDTQYF
TRBV18,-,-,TRBJ2-3,TGTGCCAGCTCACTCAAAAGAACCGAAACGCAGTATTTT,CASSLKRTETQYF
TRBV5-6,-,-,TRBJ1-5,TGTGCCAGCAGCTTGGGGGTACAGGGAACCCAGCATTTT,CASSLGVQGTQHF
TRBV29-1,many,TRBD2,TRBJ2-7,TGCAGCGTTGCCCCAGGACTAGCCCCCTACGAGCAGTACTTC,CSVAPGLAPYEQYF
TRBV20-1,many,-,TRBJ1-3,TGCAGTGCCCAGAGGGGCCGGAGCTCTGGAAACACCATATATTTT,CSAQRGRSSGNTIYF
TRBV20-1,many,TRBD2,TRBJ2-3,TGCAGTGCTGACTTCTCGGGGGGAGGAGCGGGAGACCGAAGCACAGATACGCAGTATTTT,CSADFSGGGAGDRSTDTQYF